This T cell receptor (beta chain) appears in the sequencing data of a study of T cells after yellow fever vaccination. MiXCR was run by TCRdb on the 5' RACE reads, yielding one entry per CDR3 protein. The data hold roughly 310,000 distinct CDR3 sequences, with roughly 8.7% observed a single time. General study results and limits: Weaker, the secondary response peaked sooner, at day 5 versus 15.

This clonotype was found a few times. Its antigen is not identified. Trimming took 1 base from V and 1 from J; bases not matched to a gene: 2. Germline V gives CDR1 SGHRS, CDR2 YFSETQ. This CDR3 has 15 residues. The TCR sequence derives from a man between 18 and 35 years old who received the YFV17D yellow fever vaccine. This sequence joins TRBV5-1 and TRBJ2-3; TRBD1 matches 8 bases. Specimen: PBMCs, collected on the day of the first yellow fever vaccination. The CDR3 here is CASSLSDRGTDTQYF. CDR3 DNA sequence: TGCGCCAGCAGCTTGTCGGACAGGGGCACAGATACGCAGTATTTT.